The 17 T cell receptor beta chains below all came from one sample that was sequenced in a study of T cell repertoires in cytomegalovirus infection. TCRdb redid the calling of the reads with MiXCR, one entry per CDR3 protein. The sample contains about half a million distinct CDR3 sequences, about 42% of which appear only once. Their recognized antigens are unknown. Source: cultured PBMCs, taken from culture after CMV antigen stimulation. These receptors were collected from a human donor in good health (CMV status not recorded). Some clones in this sample may be carry-over from other donors' samples.

In its sample, this clonotype was seen a few times. V is TRBV7-2 and J is TRBJ2-3; D possibly matches TRBD1 or TRBD2 (5 bases each). Trimming removed 5 bases from V and 4 bases from J, with 13 bases in between. CDR1 is SGHTA and CDR2 is FQGNSA in the germline V gene. The length of the CDR3 is 14 residues. The CDR3 DNA follows: TGTGCCAGCAGCCCTCCGGGGCGGGCAGATACGCAGTATTTT. Translated: CASSPPGRADTQYF. Supplemented by reference TRBV7-2 and TRBJ2-3, the full variable domain reads GAGVSQSPSNKVTEKGKDVELRCDPISGHTALYWYRQSLGQGLEFLIYFQGNSAPDKSGLPSDRFSAERTGGSVSTLTIQRTQQEDSAVYLCASSPPGRADTQYFGPGTRLTVL.

This clonotype was seen a few times. The junction departs from germline at one end; a sequencing error may be responsible. The chain combines TRBV7-8 with TRBJ2-7, with 7 bases identical to TRBD2. This CDR3 is 15 amino acids long. Germline lookup yields CDR1 SGHVS and CDR2 FQNEAQ. In DNA form, the CDR3 reads TGTGCCAGCAGCCTAGCGGCAGGGTGGGCCTACGAGCAGTACTTC. The encoded protein is CASSLAAGWAYEQYF.

The genes are TRBV6-2 or TRBV6-3 and TRBJ2-1; D unresolved. This CDR3 is 13 amino acids long. CDR1 MNHEY and CDR2 SVGEGT come from the germline V gene. Deletions cut 2 bases from V and 13 bases from J, with 15 bases between. DNA of the CDR3: TGTGCCAGCAGTTACGCAGGCAATCCTCGCCAGTTCTTC. The encoded protein is CASSYAGNPRQFF.

CDR3 sequence reads: CATDRLNTEAFF. The CDR3 region has the DNA TGTGCCACCGACAGGTTGAACACTGAAGCTTTCTTT. The rearrangement joins TRBV7-2 to TRBJ1-1, with a possible D match to TRBD1 (6 bases). The V gene lost 10 bases and the J gene lost 0 bases, with 9 bases spanning the gap. The CDR3 extends over 12 amino acids. Germline assignment: CDR1 SGHTA and CDR2 FQGNSA.

The chain employs TRBV6-5 and TRBJ1-5; maybe TRBD1 (6 bases). The germline gives CDR1 MNHEY, CDR2 SVGAGI. The CDR3 consists of 14 residues. Trimming pared 6 bases from V and 8 bases from J, leaving 17 bases between. CDR3 loop: CASRSRGPGEPQHF. Here the CDR3 DNA reads TGTGCCAGCAGGTCCAGGGGCCCTGGGGAGCCCCAGCATTTT.

The chain combines TRBV4-2 with TRBJ1-1; D gene unclear. The CDR3 length is 16 residues. V was pared by 0 bases and J by 1 base, with 12 bases between. Germline V CDR1 and CDR2: LGHNA, YNFKEQ. The CDR3 DNA follows: TGTGCCAGCAGCCAAGACTTGCGTGGCAGGAACACTGAAGCTTTCTTT. Residues: CASSQDLRGRNTEAFF.

The chain is built from TRBV20-1 and TRBJ2-1; D unresolved. The CDR3 loop spans 15 amino acids. Looked up from germline, CDR1 is DFQATT and CDR2 is SNEGSKA (reference sequence). Trimming removed 1 base at V and 0 bases at J, with 10 bases between. The CDR3: CSARGLKVSYNEQFF. The DNA for the CDR3 is TGCAGTGCTAGAGGTCTGAAGGTCTCCTACAATGAGCAGTTCTTC.

This clonotype turned up a few times. The chain employs TRBV12-3 or TRBV12-4 and TRBJ2-7, with TRBD1 identical over 7 bases. CDR3 size: 12 residues. Losses at the gene ends were 6 bases for V and 6 bases for J; bases not matched to a gene: 5. This chain's CDR3 is CASSYRGFEQYF. The DNA for the CDR3 is TGTGCCAGCAGCTACAGGGGATTCGAGCAGTACTTC.

This sequence joins TRBV19 and TRBJ1-1; D is uncertain. Germline CDR1 reads LNHDA; CDR2 reads SQIVND (reference sequence). The ends were cut back, 1 base at V and 6 bases at J, with 9 bases in the middle. The length of the CDR3 is 13 residues. CDR3 sequence: CASSIVSVAEAFF. The CDR3 region has the DNA TGTGCCAGTAGTATAGTTTCCGTCGCTGAAGCTTTCTTT.

This clonotype was seen a handful of times. This rearrangement joins TRBV4-3 to TRBJ1-5; 8 nucleotides match TRBD1. The CDR3 is 16 amino acids. CDR1 and CDR2 (germline): LGHNA, YSLEER. V shed 1 base and J 3 bases; nucleotides not matched to a gene: 5. CDR3 protein: CASSQGTGSYNQPQHF. In nucleotides, the CDR3 is TGCGCCAGCAGCCAAGGGACAGGGAGTTACAATCAGCCCCAGCATTTT.

This sequence joins TRBV11-2 and TRBJ2-5, with 8 bases fitting TRBD1. The CDR3 extends over 15 amino acids. Germline lookup yields CDR1 SGHAT and CDR2 FQNNGV. Losses at the gene ends were 4 bases for V and 5 bases for J; bases not matched to a gene: 9. The CDR3 bases are TGTGCCAGCAGCTCCCTCGGGACAGGAGGGGAGACCCAGTACTTC. Amino acids: CASSSLGTGGETQYF.

This clonotype has just a few counts. The chain has TRBV7-2 and TRBJ1-1, with D possibly being TRBD1 (5 bases). Trimming pared 6 bases from V and 2 bases from J, leaving 10 bases between. Germline lookup yields CDR1 SGHTA and CDR2 FQGNSA. The CDR3 extends over 13 amino acids. CDR3 bases: TGTGCCAGCAGGGCCGGACAAAACACTGAAGCTTTCTTT. This codes for CASRAGQNTEAFF.

This clonotype was recorded many times. V is TRBV7-2 and J is TRBJ2-5; D perhaps matches TRBD1 (6 bases). The CDR3 loop spans 15 amino acids. The V end lost 5 bases, the J end lost 9 bases, and 22 bases lay between the germline ends. CDR1 is SGHTA and CDR2 is FQGNSA in the germline V gene. CDR3 sequence (DNA): TGTGCCAGCAGCCCTAAACAGGGACCCACGGAGCCCCAGTACTTC. Encoded protein: CASSPKQGPTEPQYF.

The rearrangement links TRBV12-3 or TRBV12-4 to TRBJ2-2, with D possibly called TRBD1 or TRBD2 (5 bases each). CDR3 size: 15 residues. The V end was cut by 5 bases, the J end by 3 bases, with 13 bases between. The CDR3: CASSLGAGYTGELFF. CDR3 DNA sequence: TGTGCCAGCAGTCTCGGGGCAGGGTACACCGGGGAGCTGTTTTTT.

A few counts support this clonotype. The rearrangement links TRBV28 to TRBJ2-5; D might be TRBD1 (5 bases). The CDR3 is 17 amino acids. CDR1 and CDR2 from the germline V gene are MDHEN and SYDVKM. The V and J ends lost 4 bases and 7 bases respectively, with 25 bases between them. The CDR3 is CASSSPGFAPRARTQYF. In DNA form, the CDR3 reads TGTGCCAGCAGTTCACCAGGGTTTGCCCCCCGGGCGCGGACCCAGTACTTC.

This clonotype has a handful of counts. J is TRBJ1-5 and V is TRBV7-2, with a weak D call TRBD1 (5 bases). Per germline, CDR1 SGHTA and CDR2 FQGNSA. Trimming pared 4 bases from V and 10 bases from J, leaving 20 bases between. The CDR3 contains 15 residues. The CDR3 DNA follows: TGTGCCAGCAGCTCCAACTGGTGGGACTCAAGCCCCCAGCATTTT. Translating it yields CASSSNWWDSSPQHF.

The sample holds a few counts of this clonotype. V usage is TRBV11-2 and J usage is TRBJ1-3; D not resolved. Germline-derived CDR1 and CDR2 are SGHAT and FQNNGV. This CDR3 has 13 amino acids. V was pared by 5 bases and J by 4 bases, with 9 bases between. As DNA, the CDR3 is TGTGCCAGCAGCGTGTCTTACGGAAACACCATATATTTT. Amino acids: CASSVSYGNTIYF. Drawing the rest from reference TRBV11-2 and TRBJ1-3, the complete variable domain is EAGVAQSPRYKIIEKRQSVAFWCNPISGHATLYWYQQILGQGPKLLIQFQNNGVVDDSQLPKDRFSAERLKGVDSTLKIQPAKLEDSAVYLCASSVSYGNTIYFGEGSWLTVV.